This T cell receptor (beta chain) emerged from a study of vaccination and CD4 T cells after COVID-19. Sequenced with the Oncomine TCR Beta short-read assay was DNA taken from cultured CD4+ T cells. TCRdb re-called the PCR reads through MiXCR, storing one row per CDR3 protein. The data contain 13,000 or so distinct CDR3 sequences, under 65% of them singletons. Per the germline V gene, CDR1 is SGHTA and CDR2 is FQGNSA. This CDR3 is built from 14 residues. V dropped 1 base and J dropped 7 bases, with 13 bases sitting between them. This clonotype has a handful of counts. Its specificity is not known. Specified treatment: roughly 11-day PBMC culture with coronavirus spike peptide pools or control peptides (ViraFEST assay).

Specimen: CD4+ T cells from blood, cultured in vitro. This chain links TRBV7-2 with TRBJ1-2; unclear D gene. This TCR came from a human donor who had recovered from COVID-19. The chain's CDR3 is CASSLGSYASGYTF. As DNA, the CDR3 is TGTGCCAGCAGCTTAGGATCTTACGCCAGTGGCTACACCTTC.